These T cell receptor beta chains were read from a single sample in a study of blood T cell repertoires in COVID-19. The protocol was immunoSEQ multiplex PCR, while the TCRdb copy is restricted to in-frame clones and leaves out a portion. Of 100,000 to 150,000 clones listed, 85% were seen once; the top ten hold approximately 6.6%. Specimen: peripheral blood. These receptors were collected from a man at least 80 years old with active or convalescent COVID-19. Each CDR3 is given with its conserved first and last residue. Some rows have no size entry. The others give once, few or many, or a class for an expanded clone.

NA,TRBJ1-2,TRBV7-9,CASTAGGSGYTF
NA,TRBJ1-5,TRBV6-5,CASSNINSNQPQHF
NA,TRBJ1-1,TRBV6-5,CASSQGIQGEAFF
NA,TRBJ1-2,TRBV19,CASSPGATPYGYTF
NA,TRBJ2-1,TRBV10-3,CAISGLGLSSYNEQFF
NA,TRBJ1-1,TRBV27,CASSFGGWDPRGAFF
NA,TRBJ1-1,TRBV10-3,CAINRQGENTEAFF
once,TRBJ2-1,TRBV19,CASSIAQGADNEQFF
NA,TRBJ1-5,TRBV7-6,CASSSIGGQGRFNQPQHF
NA,TRBJ2-1,TRBV3-1/TRBV3-2,CASSTRRVNEQFF
NA,TRBJ2-3,TRBV9,CASSVGDFTDTQYF
NA,TRBJ2-5,TRBV7-2,CASSLPGLLTQYF
NA,TRBJ1-3,TRBV7-9,CASSLAQDNYF
NA,TRBJ2-7,TRBV7-2,CASSPHGGRAVFEQYF
NA,TRBJ1-5,TRBV27,CASSFSFPGTGGNQPQHF
NA,TRBJ2-5,TRBV4-3,CASSQEVAGQETQYF
NA,TRBJ2-7,TRBV12-5,CASLNSGRSYEQYF
NA,TRBJ2-1,TRBV12-5,CASGLGTSGRYREQFF
NA,TRBJ1-2,TRBV2,CASSEEVNRGRHTF
once,TRBJ1-1,TRBV7-8,CASTFPLAGLGTEAFF
NA,TRBJ1-1,TRBV6-5,CASSYGGVDTEAFF
few,TRBJ2-1,TRBV3-1/TRBV3-2,CASSQELAGYNEQFF
NA,TRBJ2-7,TRBV18,CASSPPGRDRWTYEQYF
NA,TRBJ1-5,TRBV30,CAANAGGNQPQHF
NA,TRBJ2-7,TRBV30,CAWSVVGGPSEYF
NA,TRBJ2-4,TRBV2,CASSVDRLGKNIQYF
NA,TRBJ2-7,TRBV6-2/TRBV6-3,CASSYPGGGYEQYF
NA,TRBJ1-2,TRBV7-3,CASSLTAGYQGEHGYTF
NA,TRBJ1-1,TRBV7-3,CASSLIDRNTEAFF
NA,TRBJ2-3,TRBV7-3,CASSRGSGDTDTQYF
NA,TRBJ1-6,TRBV6-5,CASSSRQYNSPLHF
NA,TRBJ1-2,TRBV2,CASSAWGQIYGYTF
once,TRBJ1-6,TRBV27,CASSLYGTLGRSPLHF